Listed below are T cell receptor beta chains from one sample, sequenced in a study of neurological immune-mediated disorders. Each CDR3 protein gets one entry after TCRdb re-called the 5' RACE reads with MiXCR. The sample has around 50,000 distinct CDR3 sequences, under 4.5% seen once. Sequencing input: PBMCs. These receptor sequences come from a woman aged 30 to 39 with multiple sclerosis. CDR3s include the opening cysteine and the closing phenylalanine or tryptophan. D genes are given only for firm matches. Size is omitted from some rows. Given values are once, few, many or a class for expanded clones.

D gene: .
clone size: many
V gene: TRBV4-3
J gene: TRBJ2-3
CDR3 protein: CASSQDRAGDTQYF
CDR3 DNA: TGCGCCAGCAGCCAAGACAGGGCTGGAGATACGCAGTATTTT

D gene: .
clone size: many
V gene: TRBV6-1
J gene: TRBJ1-5
CDR3 protein: CASSDASARQPQHF
CDR3 DNA: TGTGCCAGCAGTGACGCCTCCGCCCGTCAGCCCCAGCATTTT

D gene: .
clone size: .
V gene: TRBV7-6
J gene: TRBJ2-1
CDR3 protein: CASSLGLTGRDEQFF
CDR3 DNA: TGTGCCAGCAGCTTAGGATTAACAGGGAGGGATGAGCAGTTCTTC

D gene: .
clone size: many
V gene: TRBV5-1
J gene: TRBJ2-5
CDR3 protein: CASSLAGPETQYF
CDR3 DNA: TGCGCCAGCAGCTTGGCGGGCCCAGAGACCCAGTACTTC

D gene: .
clone size: .
V gene: TRBV10-3
J gene: TRBJ2-7
CDR3 protein: CAISEFTGMLEQYF
CDR3 DNA: TGTGCCATCAGTGAGTTCACAGGGATGCTCGAGCAGTACTTC

D gene: .
clone size: .
V gene: TRBV4-2
J gene: TRBJ2-1
CDR3 protein: CASSPRGAGGEQFF
CDR3 DNA: TGTGCCAGCAGCCCTCGGGGGGCTGGGGGTGAGCAGTTCTTC

D gene: .
clone size: many
V gene: TRBV6-5
J gene: TRBJ1-2
CDR3 protein: CASSYQGSNGYTF
CDR3 DNA: TGTGCCAGCAGCTACCAGGGTTCAAATGGCTACACCTTC

D gene: .
clone size: many
V gene: TRBV6-1
J gene: TRBJ2-3
CDR3 protein: CASSSSISTDTQYF
CDR3 DNA: TGTGCCAGCAGTTCTAGCATTAGCACAGATACGCAGTATTTT

D gene: .
clone size: many
V gene: TRBV7-2
J gene: TRBJ2-1
CDR3 protein: CASSPLQGNNEQFF
CDR3 DNA: TGTGCCAGCAGCCCCCTCCAGGGCAACAATGAGCAGTTCTTC

D gene: .
clone size: .
V gene: TRBV12-3/TRBV12-4
J gene: TRBJ2-1
CDR3 protein: CASSLVGGANEQFF
CDR3 DNA: TGTGCCAGCAGTTTAGTGGGGGGGGCCAATGAGCAGTTCTTC

D gene: .
clone size: many
V gene: TRBV7-9
J gene: TRBJ2-1
CDR3 protein: CASSLRGDYNEQFF
CDR3 DNA: TGTGCCAGCAGCTTACGCGGAGACTACAATGAGCAGTTCTTC

D gene: .
clone size: few
V gene: TRBV18
J gene: TRBJ1-2
CDR3 protein: CASSPLDRNYGYTF
CDR3 DNA: TGTGCCAGCTCACCACTCGACAGGAACTATGGCTACACCTTC

D gene: .
clone size: many
V gene: TRBV6-7
J gene: TRBJ2-6
CDR3 protein: CASYLSCPNVLTF
CDR3 DNA: TGTGCCAGCTACTTAAGCTGTCCCAACGTCCTGACTTTC

D gene: TRBD1
clone size: many
V gene: TRBV10-3
J gene: TRBJ1-1
CDR3 protein: CAISSGQASMNTEAFF
CDR3 DNA: TGTGCCATCAGTTCCGGACAGGCTAGCATGAACACTGAAGCTTTCTTT

D gene: .
clone size: .
V gene: TRBV20-1
J gene: TRBJ1-2
CDR3 protein: CSATAQGGFTANYGYTF
CDR3 DNA: TGCAGTGCTACAGCCCAAGGGGGGTTTACGGCGAACTATGGCTACACCTTC

D gene: .
clone size: .
V gene: TRBV7-9
J gene: TRBJ1-6
CDR3 protein: CASSLTDNSPLNF
CDR3 DNA: TGTGCCAGCAGCTTGACAGATAATTCACCCCTCAACTTT

D gene: .
clone size: many
V gene: TRBV5-1
J gene: TRBJ1-1
CDR3 protein: CASSLERRYTEAFF
CDR3 DNA: TGCGCCAGCAGCTTAGAACGGCGGTACACTGAAGCTTTCTTT

D gene: TRBD1
clone size: many
V gene: TRBV5-1
J gene: TRBJ2-1
CDR3 protein: CASSFSGQYNEQFF
CDR3 DNA: TGCGCCAGCAGCTTTTCGGGACAGTACAATGAGCAGTTCTTC

D gene: TRBD2
clone size: many
V gene: TRBV6-2/TRBV6-3
J gene: TRBJ2-3
CDR3 protein: CASKYGRTDTQYF
CDR3 DNA: TGTGCCAGCAAGTACGGGAGGACAGATACGCAGTATTTT

D gene: .
clone size: many
V gene: TRBV9
J gene: TRBJ1-2
CDR3 protein: CASSETVISYGYTF
CDR3 DNA: TGTGCCAGCAGCGAAACAGTGATCTCCTATGGCTACACCTTC

D gene: TRBD2
clone size: many
V gene: TRBV5-1
J gene: TRBJ2-4
CDR3 protein: CASSPRLADPKNIQYF
CDR3 DNA: TGCGCCAGCAGCCCCCGACTAGCGGATCCCAAAAACATTCAGTACTTC

D gene: TRBD1
clone size: many
V gene: TRBV20-1
J gene: TRBJ1-6
CDR3 protein: CSAGQMSSPLNF
CDR3 DNA: TGCAGTGCGGGACAGATGAGTTCACCCCTCAACTTT

D gene: TRBD1
clone size: many
V gene: TRBV5-1
J gene: TRBJ2-2
CDR3 protein: CASSRGQGGDTGELFF
CDR3 DNA: TGCGCCAGCAGCCGTGGACAGGGCGGCGACACCGGGGAGCTGTTTTTT

D gene: .
clone size: many
V gene: TRBV7-8
J gene: TRBJ1-4
CDR3 protein: CASSLESPLGEKLFF
CDR3 DNA: TGTGCCAGCAGCTTGGAGTCCCCCTTGGGTGAAAAACTGTTTTTT

D gene: .
clone size: many
V gene: TRBV20-1
J gene: TRBJ2-6
CDR3 protein: CSARQRLGISGANVLTF
CDR3 DNA: TGCAGTGCTAGACAGAGACTAGGAATCTCTGGGGCCAACGTCCTGACTTTC

D gene: .
clone size: many
V gene: TRBV20-1
J gene: TRBJ1-1
CDR3 protein: CSAIGQFLEAFF
CDR3 DNA: TGCAGTGCTATCGGACAGTTCCTTGAAGCTTTCTTT

D gene: .
clone size: many
V gene: TRBV20-1
J gene: TRBJ2-7
CDR3 protein: CSARRSLNSYEQYF
CDR3 DNA: TGCAGTGCTAGAAGAAGTCTAAACTCCTACGAGCAGTACTTC

D gene: .
clone size: .
V gene: TRBV5-1
J gene: TRBJ2-5
CDR3 protein: CASSLGSRQETQYF
CDR3 DNA: TGCGCCAGCAGCTTGGGCTCTAGACAAGAGACCCAGTACTTC

D gene: TRBD1
clone size: many
V gene: TRBV3-1
J gene: TRBJ2-3
CDR3 protein: CASSHDMGTGGVRDTQYF
CDR3 DNA: TGTGCCAGCAGCCATGACATGGGGACAGGGGGAGTAAGGGATACGCAGTATTTT

D gene: .
clone size: many
V gene: TRBV4-1
J gene: TRBJ1-2
CDR3 protein: CASSQVSRGDYGYTF
CDR3 DNA: TGCGCCAGCAGCCAAGTCAGCAGGGGCGACTATGGCTACACCTTC

D gene: TRBD2
clone size: many
V gene: TRBV5-1
J gene: TRBJ2-1
CDR3 protein: CASSLPSGRSYNEQFF
CDR3 DNA: TGCGCCAGCAGCCTTCCTAGCGGGAGGTCCTACAATGAGCAGTTCTTC

D gene: .
clone size: .
V gene: TRBV3-1
J gene: TRBJ2-1
CDR3 protein: CASSVRETNGEQFF
CDR3 DNA: TGTGCCAGCAGCGTGCGGGAAACGAATGGTGAGCAGTTCTTC